The source of this TCR beta chain is a study of shared clonotypes between healthy human individuals. On the study more broadly: There were three CD4 naive, three CD4 memory, two CD8 naive and one CD8 memory plates per donor.

This CDR3 has 13 amino acids. V dropped 4 bases and J dropped 7 bases, with 11 bases sitting between them. Germline V CDR1 and CDR2: MNHNS, SASEGT. Profiling relied on immunoSEQ multiplex PCR, and the TCRdb table lists in-frame clones only, not all of them. This sample has a few million clones, with around 93% found just once. The V and J genes are TRBV6-1 and TRBJ1-5, with unresolved D. The clonotype comes from a man aged 18 to 29 in good health. Some clones in this sample may be carry-over from other donors' samples. Sequencing was done on a sample of naive CD4+ T cells from PBMCs. Sample subset: CD45RA+ positively selected. CDR3 nucleotide sequence: TGTGCCAGCAGTGTAGCCGGTTGGCAGCCCCAGCATTTT. Its protein product is CASSVAGWQPQHF.